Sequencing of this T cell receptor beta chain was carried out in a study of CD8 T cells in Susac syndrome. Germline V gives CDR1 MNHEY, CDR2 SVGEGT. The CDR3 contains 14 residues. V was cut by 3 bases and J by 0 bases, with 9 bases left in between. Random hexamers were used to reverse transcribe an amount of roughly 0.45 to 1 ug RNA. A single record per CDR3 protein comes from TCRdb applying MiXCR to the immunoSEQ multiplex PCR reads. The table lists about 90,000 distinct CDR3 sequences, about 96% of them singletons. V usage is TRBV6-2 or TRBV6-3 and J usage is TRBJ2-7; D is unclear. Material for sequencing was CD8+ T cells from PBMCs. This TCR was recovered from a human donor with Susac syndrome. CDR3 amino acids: CASSYTASSYEQYF. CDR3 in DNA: TGTGCCAGCAGTTATACCGCAAGCTCCTACGAGCAGTACTTC.